The present entry profiles one T cell receptor beta chain with its context. The V and J ends lost 2 bases and 4 bases respectively, with 9 bases between them. This CDR3 region has 14 residues. CDR1 is LNHNV and CDR2 is YYDKDF in the germline V gene (reference sequence). Methods used by the authors: Reference gene primers were amplified, and this amplification served to estimate nucleated cell counts. Clones were sequenced by immunoSEQ multiplex PCR, and TCRdb holds only the in-frame ones, with some missing. D and trimming were read from the DNA, whereas the V and J calls and clone size are those reported in that table. The sample comprises tens of thousands of clones, 87% of which are singletons, and roughly 3.1% rests with the top ten. The data belong to a study of blood T cell repertoires in COVID-19. Study at large: The United States, Italy and Spain provided the acute and convalescent COVID-19 samples. PBMCs, B-cell-depleted T cells, or T cells provided the cDNA or gDNA that made up the material.

The specimen sequenced was peripheral blood. The sequence derives from a woman in her fifties or sixties with active or convalescent COVID-19. The chain joins TRBV15 to TRBJ1-5; tentatively, D is TRBD1 (6 bases). The CDR3 loop reads CATSRPQGNQPQHF. In DNA, the CDR3 is TGTGCCACCAGCAGACCTCAGGGGAATCAGCCCCAGCATTTT.